The rows below give T cell receptor beta chains drawn from one sample of a study of T cells in Graves' hyperthyroidism and ophthalmopathy. TCRdb reprocessed the multiplex PCR reads via MiXCR and lists one record per CDR3 protein. Of some 600,000 distinct CDR3 sequences in the sample, just over 45% are singletons; the top ten hold 8% to 8.5%. The sample taken for sequencing was peripheral blood or thyroid tissue (not recorded which). Receptors originate from a young woman with Graves' hyperthyroidism. Both conserved end residues are part of each CDR3. D genes are given only for firm matches. Size is omitted from some rows. Given values are once, few, many or a class for expanded clones.

CDR3 length | J gene | D gene | clone size | V gene | CDR3 protein | CDR3 DNA
12 | TRBJ1-2 | - | - | TRBV29-1 | CSVAGRTSGNTF | TGCAGCGTTGCCGGACGGACCTCTGGAAACACCTTC
14 | TRBJ1-1 | - | - | TRBV19 | CASSIGGRGTEASF | TGTGCCAGTAGTATCGGCGGCCGGGGAACTGAAGCTTCCTTT
14 | TRBJ1-2 | TRBD1 | - | TRBV29-1 | CSVEGHRGTDGYTF | TGCAGCGTTGAGGGACACAGGGGGACAGATGGCTACACCTTC
16 | TRBJ2-3 | - | - | TRBV10-3 | CAISDVEGQGTDTQYF | TGTGCCATCAGTGATGTCGAGGGTCAAGGCACAGATACGCAGTATTTT
12 | TRBJ1-1 | - | - | TRBV15 | CATIREVGAAFF | TGTGCCACCATCAGAGAAGTAGGGGCAGCTTTCTTT
14 | TRBJ2-2 | TRBD1 | many | TRBV5-4 | CASSLGQGTGELFF | TGTGCCAGCAGCTTAGGACAGGGCACCGGGGAGCTGTTTTTT
15 | TRBJ2-5 | TRBD2 | - | TRBV7-9 | CASSLASGTLETQYF | TGTGCCAGCAGCTTGGCGAGCGGGACTCTGGAGACCCAGTACTTC
12 | TRBJ1-2 | TRBD1 | once | TRBV25-1 | CASRGQGDGCTF | TGTGCCAGCAGGGGACAGGGTGATGGCTGCACCTTC
16 | TRBJ2-5 | - | - | TRBV7-2 | CASSQHKLDTQETQYF | TGTGCCAGCAGCCAACACAAATTGGACACCCAAGAGACCCAGTACTTC
15 | TRBJ1-1 | - | few | TRBV2 | CASSYSHVGNTEAFF | TGTGCCAGCAGCTACTCACACGTTGGGAACACTGAAGCTTTCTTT
12 | TRBJ1-1 | - | - | TRBV19 | CASSLKGDEAFF | TGTGCCAGTAGTCTCAAGGGAGATGAAGCTTTCTTT
12 | TRBJ1-2 | TRBD1 | - | TRBV29-1 | CSVRDSSYGYTF | TGCAGCGTTAGGGACAGTTCATATGGCTACACCTTC
13 | TRBJ2-2 | TRBD2 | few | TRBV29-1 | CSVGLAIAGELFF | TGCAGCGTCGGACTAGCGATCGCCGGGGAGCTGTTTTTT
13 | TRBJ1-5 | - | - | TRBV29-1 | CSVEGTSNQPQHF | TGCAGCGTTGAAGGGACAAGCAATCAGCCCCAGCATTTT
17 | TRBJ1-2 | - | - | TRBV7-2 | CASSPGTRILPNYGYTF | TGTGCCAGCAGCCCCGGGACAAGGATTCTACCTAACTATGGCTACACCTTC
17 | TRBJ1-1 | - | - | TRBV7-3 | CASSQSAWGNGSTEAFF | TGTGCCAGCAGCCAATCCGCCTGGGGCAACGGGAGCACTGAAGCTTTCTTT
13 | TRBJ1-2 | - | few | TRBV20-1 | CSARGQTSGGYTF | TGCAGTGCTAGAGGGCAAACCTCAGGCGGCTACACCTTC
13 | TRBJ1-4 | - | many | TRBV25-1 | CASSETAGEKLFF | TGTGCCAGCAGTGAGACAGCTGGTGAAAAACTGTTTTTT
14 | TRBJ1-3 | TRBD1 | - | TRBV12-3/TRBV12-4 | CASIRQGEGNTIYF | TGTGCCAGCATCAGACAGGGGGAAGGAAACACCATATATTTT
12 | TRBJ1-1 | - | - | TRBV7-3 | CASSSNLAEALF | TGTGCCAGCAGTTCGAACCTGGCTGAAGCTCTCTTT
14 | TRBJ2-7 | - | - | TRBV7-6 | CASSRDAFRGEQYF | TGTGCCAGCAGCCGAGACGCATTCCGGGGCGAGCAGTACTTC
15 | TRBJ1-1 | TRBD1 | many | TRBV29-1 | CSVVLRTGGNTEAFF | TGCAGCGTTGTCCTTAGGACAGGGGGGAACACTGAAGCTTTCTTT
18 | TRBJ2-6 | TRBD2 | - | TRBV7-3 | CANSQLALTKTGANVLTF | TGTGCCAACAGCCAACTAGCGTTAACAAAGACTGGGGCCAACGTCCTGACTTTC
14 | TRBJ1-1 | - | once | TRBV5-4 | CASSLEPINTEAFF | TGTGCCAGCAGCTTGGAACCTATTAACACTGAAGCTTTCTTT